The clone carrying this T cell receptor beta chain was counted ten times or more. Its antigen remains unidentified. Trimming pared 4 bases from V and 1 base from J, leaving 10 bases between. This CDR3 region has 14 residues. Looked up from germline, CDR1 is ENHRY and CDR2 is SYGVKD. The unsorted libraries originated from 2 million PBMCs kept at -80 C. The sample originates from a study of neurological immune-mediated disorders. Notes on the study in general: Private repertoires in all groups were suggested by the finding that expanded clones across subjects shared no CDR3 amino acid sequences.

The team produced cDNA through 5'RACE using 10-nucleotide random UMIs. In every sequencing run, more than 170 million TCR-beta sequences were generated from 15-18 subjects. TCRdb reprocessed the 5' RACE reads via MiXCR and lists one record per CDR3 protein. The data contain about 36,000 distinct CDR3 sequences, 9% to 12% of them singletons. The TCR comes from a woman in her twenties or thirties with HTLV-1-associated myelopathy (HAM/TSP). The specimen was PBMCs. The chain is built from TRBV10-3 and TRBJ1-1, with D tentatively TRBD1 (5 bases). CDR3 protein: CAISVTRENTEAFF. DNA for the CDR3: TGTGCCATCAGTGTTACCAGGGAGAACACTGAAGCTTTCTTT.